The clone carrying this T cell receptor beta chain was seen just once. The source of the sample is a study of control samples from healthy donors and cancer patients. The method was immunoSEQ multiplex PCR; TCRdb's version includes in-frame clones alone and lacks a portion of them. This sample has tens of thousands of clones, with roughly 78% found just once. The CDR3 has 13 amino acids. V was shortened by 5 bases and J by 5 bases, with 12 bases between the two germline ends. The germline gives CDR1 SGHNT, CDR2 YENEEA. The chain has TRBV11-3 and TRBJ2-5; D is possibly TRBD1 (6 bases). The sequenced sample was PBMCs. The receptor's source is a man in his 60s with head and neck cancer. This CDR3 is CASSLTGSETQYF. The CDR3 nucleotides read TGTGCCAGCAGCCTTACAGGGAGCGAGACCCAGTACTTC.